These 18 T cell receptor beta chains originate from one sample sequenced in a study of OX40 agonist ivuxolimab in advanced cancers. Measured with immunoSEQ multiplex PCR; TCRdb has only the in-frame clones, and not every one. The data hold 40,000 to 45,000 clones, with less than 90% observed a single time. The sequenced sample was CD4+ or CD8+ T cells sorted from blood, obtained in a trial of the OX40 agonist ivuxolimab. The receptors stem from an adult with an advanced solid tumor such as melanoma, head and neck, liver or kidney cancer.

This clone was found once. V gene TRBV9 combines with J gene TRBJ2-1; either TRBD1 or TRBD2 may supply D (6 bases each). V lost 0 bases, J lost 4 bases, and 17 bases lay in between. Germline CDR1 SGDLS, CDR2 YYNGEE. CDR3 length: 17 amino acids. The CDR3 region is CASSVAKGGQPYNEQFF. In DNA form, the CDR3 reads TGTGCCAGCAGCGTAGCTAAGGGGGGACAACCTTACAATGAGCAGTTCTTC.

The chain recombines TRBV4-3 with TRBJ1-5; no reliable D call. The CDR3 runs 15 residues. Trimming stripped 0 bases from V and 3 bases from J, with 9 bases between. The germline V gene has CDR1 LGHNA and CDR2 YSLEER. CDR3 sequence: CASSQDPSSNQPQHF. As DNA, the CDR3 is TGCGCCAGCAGCCAAGATCCCTCCTCCAATCAGCCCCAGCATTTT.

V gene TRBV27 combines with J gene TRBJ1-3; unclear D gene. This CDR3 region has 15 residues. Germline CDR1 reads MNHEY; CDR2 reads SMNVEV (reference sequence). V was pared by 2 bases and J by 0 bases, with 8 bases between. The CDR3 DNA follows: TGTGCCAGCAGTTTAGTAGGGCGCTCTGGAAACACCATATATTTT. Translation: CASSLVGRSGNTIYF.

The chain couples TRBV2 to TRBJ2-7, with D possibly TRBD2 on 6 matching bases. The CDR3 runs 15 residues. Germline lookup yields CDR1 SNHLY and CDR2 FYNNEI. With 6 bases removed from V and 0 bases from J, the gap between germline ends came to 15 bases. CDR3 loop: CASRGSSETSYEQYF. The CDR3 DNA follows: TGTGCCAGCAGAGGCTCTAGCGAAACCTCCTACGAGCAGTACTTC.

The chain recombines TRBV5-1 with TRBJ2-1, with D perhaps matching TRBD2 (5 bases). V lost 3 bases, J lost 7 bases, and 11 bases lay in between. Germline-derived CDR1 and CDR2 are SGHRS and YFSETQ. The CDR3 runs 13 residues. The CDR3, as DNA: TGCGCCAGCAGCTGGATTTCGGGGAATGAGCAGTTCTTC. This gives the protein CASSWISGNEQFF.

This chain connects TRBV6-1 to TRBJ2-6; D call uncertain. Trimming stripped 4 bases from V and 0 bases from J, with 7 bases between. CDR3 length: 15 amino acids. Germline values: CDR1 MNHNS, CDR2 SASEGT. The CDR3 protein is CASSGTVSGANVLTF. DNA for the CDR3: TGTGCCAGCAGTGGAACAGTCTCTGGGGCCAACGTCCTGACTTTC.

This clone is medium-sized. The V call is TRBV10-3, the J call TRBJ2-7; 9 bases agree with TRBD1. The CDR3 loop spans 14 amino acids. CDR1 is ENHRY, CDR2 SYGVKD, per germline. Trimming took 2 bases from V and 2 from J; bases not matched to a gene: 1. The CDR3 region is CAISEDRGTYEQYF. The CDR3 DNA sequence: TGTGCCATCAGTGAGGACAGGGGGACCTACGAGCAGTACTTC.

In its sample, this clone was seen a few times. This rearrangement joins TRBV5-6 to TRBJ2-2; D perhaps matches TRBD2 (6 bases). Looked up from germline, CDR1 is SGHDT and CDR2 is YYEEEE. CDR3 length: 16 amino acids. Trimming removed 1 base from V and 1 base from J, with 11 bases in between. The chain's CDR3 is CASSLLSGRNTGELFF. For the CDR3, the DNA is TGTGCCAGCAGCTTGTTGTCCGGGAGGAACACCGGGGAGCTGTTTTTT.

The CDR3, as DNA: TGCGCCAGCAGAGGCGACAGGGTCACAGATACGCAGTATTTT. It specifies CASRGDRVTDTQYF. This chain uses TRBV5-1 with TRBJ2-3; 7 bases fit TRBD1. The CDR3 is 14 amino acids. V dropped 5 bases and J dropped 2; count of bases not matched to a gene: 5. Looked up from germline, CDR1 is SGHRS and CDR2 is YFSETQ.

The chain employs TRBV7-2 and TRBJ1-6; D is unclear. Germline lookup yields CDR1 SGHTA and CDR2 FQGNSA. Deletions cut 5 bases from V and 8 bases from J, with 7 bases between. The CDR3 runs 12 residues. The CDR3 region has the DNA TGTGCCAGCAGCCAGTTCTATTCACCCCTCCACTTT. Its translation is CASSQFYSPLHF.

This clone was observed once. The rearrangement uses TRBV7-9 and TRBJ2-1, with TRBD2 matching over 7 bases. The germline V gene encodes CDR1 SEHNR and CDR2 FQNEAQ (reference sequence). The CDR3 is 14 residues long. The V segment lost 2 bases and the J segment 5 bases; nucleotides outside the gene matches: 3. CDR3: CASSLPGGDNEQFF. CDR3 nucleotide sequence: TGTGCCAGCAGCTTACCGGGAGGTGACAATGAGCAGTTCTTC.

The genes are TRBV11-2 and TRBJ1-2; 7 bases are shared with TRBD1. With 5 bases clipped from V and 5 bases from J, the junction kept 5 bases outside the gene matches. The CDR3 has 13 amino acids. Looked up from germline, CDR1 is SGHAT and CDR2 is FQNNGV. The CDR3: CASSVGQVYGYTF. For the CDR3, the DNA is TGTGCCAGCAGCGTAGGACAGGTATATGGCTACACCTTC.

The V gene is TRBV5-1, the J gene TRBJ2-5; D ambiguous. The CDR3 covers 12 residues. Trimming cost V 6 bases and J 7 bases, with 13 bases left between them. Germline-derived CDR1 and CDR2 are SGHRS and YFSETQ. The CDR3 here is CASTISDGTQYF. The CDR3 DNA reads as TGCGCCAGCACCATCTCCGACGGGACCCAGTACTTC. The full variable domain, its missing parts supplied by reference TRBV5-1 and TRBJ2-5, is KAGVTQTPRYLIKTRGQQVTLSCSPISGHRSVSWYQQTPGQGLQFLFEYFSETQRNKGNFPGRFSGRQFSNSRSEMNVSTLELGDSALYLCASTISDGTQYFGPGTRLLVL.

The V call is TRBV4-1, the J call TRBJ2-7; D is unresolved. The CDR3 covers 15 residues. The V and J ends lost 3 bases and 3 bases respectively, with 15 bases between them. Germline CDR1 MGHRA, CDR2 YSYEKL. The CDR3 loop is CASSHGVSSIYEQYF. Written as DNA, the CDR3 is TGCGCCAGCAGCCATGGGGTTAGCAGTATCTACGAGCAGTACTTC.

V gene TRBV7-9 combines with J gene TRBJ2-7; 9 nucleotides match TRBD2. This CDR3 is 13 amino acids long. Losses at the gene ends were 5 bases for V and 7 bases for J; bases not matched to a gene: 6. Germline CDR1 is SEHNR and CDR2 is FQNEAQ (reference sequence). CDR3 amino acids: CASSPSAGGEQYF. CDR3 coding DNA: TGTGCCAGCAGCCCTTCCGCGGGGGGGGAGCAGTACTTC.

A single count supports this clone. This sequence joins TRBV5-1 and TRBJ2-2, with D uncertain. Trimming took 1 base from V and 10 from J, leaving 8 bases between them. This CDR3 contains 12 residues. CDR1 SGHRS and CDR2 YFSETQ come from the germline V gene. CDR3 nucleotides: TGCGCCAGCAGCTTGAGTCCCGCGGAGCTGTTTTTT. Its protein is CASSLSPAELFF.

This clone was observed once. The V gene is TRBV7-9, the J gene TRBJ2-1, with 13 bases that match TRBD2. The J segment lost 9 bases and the V segment lost 4 bases, leaving 12 bases of the junction unmatched. The CDR3 covers 17 residues. The germline V gene has CDR1 SEHNR and CDR2 FQNEAQ (reference sequence). CDR3 nucleotide sequence: TGTGCCAGCAGCTCTACTAGCGGGAGGGCCTTAGGGGGTGAGCAGTTCTTC. Translation gives CASSSTSGRALGGEQFF. Using reference TRBV7-9 and TRBJ2-1 for the parts outside the CDR3, the full variable domain is DTGVSQNPRHKITKRGQNVTFRCDPISEHNRLYWYRQTLGQGPEFLTYFQNEAQLEKSRLLSDRFSAERPKGSFSTLEIQRTEQGDSAMYLCASSSTSGRALGGEQFFGPGTRLTVL.

The V and J genes are TRBV29-1 and TRBJ2-1; D possibly corresponds to TRBD1 (6 bases). In germline, CDR1 is SQVTM, CDR2 ANQGSEA. V lost 3 bases and J lost 2, with 11 bases in between. The length of the CDR3 is 14 residues. For the CDR3, the DNA is TGCAGCGTTGATGGACAGATAGCCTACAATGAGCAGTTCTTC. This encodes CSVDGQIAYNEQFF.